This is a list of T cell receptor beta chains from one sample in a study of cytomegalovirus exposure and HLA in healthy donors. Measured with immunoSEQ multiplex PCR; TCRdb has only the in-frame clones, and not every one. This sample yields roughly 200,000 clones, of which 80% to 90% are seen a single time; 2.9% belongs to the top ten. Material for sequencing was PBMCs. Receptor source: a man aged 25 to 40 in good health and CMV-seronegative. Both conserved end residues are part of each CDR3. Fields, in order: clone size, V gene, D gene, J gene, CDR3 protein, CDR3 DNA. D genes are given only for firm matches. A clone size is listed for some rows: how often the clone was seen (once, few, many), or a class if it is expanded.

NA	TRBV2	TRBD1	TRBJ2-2	CASSRDRGNTGELFF	TGTGCCAGCAGCCGGGACAGGGGCAACACCGGGGAGCTGTTTTTT
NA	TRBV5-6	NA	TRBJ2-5	CASSLAVETQYF	TGTGCCAGCAGCTTGGCGGTGGAGACCCAGTACTTC
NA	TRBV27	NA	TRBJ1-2	CASRTTGGYGYTF	TGTGCCAGCAGGACGACAGGAGGCTATGGCTACACCTTC
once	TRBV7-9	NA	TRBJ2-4	CASSLAPEAHIQYF	TGTGCCAGCAGCTTAGCCCCGGAGGCTCACATTCAGTACTTC
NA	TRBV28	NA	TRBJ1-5	CASSWGTLVNQPQHF	TGTGCCAGCAGTTGGGGGACACTCGTCAATCAGCCCCAGCATTTT
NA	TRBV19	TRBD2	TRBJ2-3	CASKGPGLAGRDTQYF	TGTGCCAGTAAAGGGCCGGGACTAGCGGGGAGAGATACGCAGTATTTT
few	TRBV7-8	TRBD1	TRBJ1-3	CASSSGGTGSGNTIYF	TGTGCCAGCAGCTCAGGAGGGACAGGGAGTGGAAACACCATATATTTT
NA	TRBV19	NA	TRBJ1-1	CASSINRAGNTEAFF	TGTGCCAGTAGTATAAACAGGGCGGGGAACACTGAAGCTTTCTTT
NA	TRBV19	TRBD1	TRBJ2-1	CASSTRDRGNNNEQFF	TGTGCCAGTAGTACCCGGGACAGGGGAAATAACAATGAGCAGTTCTTC
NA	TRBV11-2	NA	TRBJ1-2	CASSVGGGYGYTF	TGTGCCAGCAGCGTCGGGGGGGGATATGGCTACACCTTC
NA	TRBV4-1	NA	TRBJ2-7	CASRQGPNGVYEQYF	TGCGCCAGCAGACAGGGTCCAAATGGGGTTTACGAGCAGTACTTC
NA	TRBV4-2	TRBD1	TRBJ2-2	CASSQPTGGDTGELFF	TGTGCCAGCAGCCAACCGACAGGGGGCGACACCGGGGAGCTGTTTTTT
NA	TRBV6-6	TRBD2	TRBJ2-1	CATLSGGPYNEQFF	TGTGCCACCCTAAGCGGGGGGCCCTACAATGAGCAGTTCTTC
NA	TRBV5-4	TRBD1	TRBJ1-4	CASSHRTGGRLEKLFF	TGTGCCAGCAGCCACCGGACAGGAGGGAGATTAGAAAAACTGTTTTTT
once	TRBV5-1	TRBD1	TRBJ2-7	CASSGTGSRSYEQYF	TGCGCCAGCAGCGGGACAGGGTCAAGGTCCTACGAGCAGTACTTC
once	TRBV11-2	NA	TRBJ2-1	CASSLTGNNNEQFF	TGTGCCAGCTCCCTAACCGGGAACAACAATGAGCAGTTCTTC
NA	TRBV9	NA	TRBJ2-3	CASSVEGNRGDTQYF	TGTGCCAGCAGCGTAGAGGGGAATCGGGGGGATACGCAGTATTTT
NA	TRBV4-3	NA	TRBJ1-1	CASSQGRSRNTEAFF	TGCGCCAGCAGCCAAGGGCGGTCCAGGAACACTGAAGCTTTCTTT
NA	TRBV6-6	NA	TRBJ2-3	CASTFKQGASTDTQYF	TGTGCCAGCACTTTCAAACAAGGGGCAAGCACAGATACGCAGTATTTT
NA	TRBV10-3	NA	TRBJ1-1	CAISESVGADTEAFF	TGTGCCATCAGTGAGTCAGTCGGAGCGGACACTGAAGCTTTCTTT
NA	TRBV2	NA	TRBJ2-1	CASSEGFAGSYNEQFF	TGTGCCAGCAGTGAAGGGTTTGCGGGGAGCTACAATGAGCAGTTCTTC
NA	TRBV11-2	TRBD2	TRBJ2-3	CASSLVASGGRTDTQYF	TGTGCCAGCAGCTTAGTTGCTAGCGGGGGCCGCACAGATACGCAGTATTTT
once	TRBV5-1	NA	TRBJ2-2	CASSPRDPGELFF	TGCGCCAGCAGCCCCAGGGATCCCGGGGAGCTGTTTTTT
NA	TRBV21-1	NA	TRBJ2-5	CASSPQLGGQGPRETQYF	TGTGCCAGCAGCCCCCAGTTAGGGGGACAGGGGCCGCGGGAGACCCAGTACTTC
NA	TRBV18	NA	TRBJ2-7	CASSSREFSYEQYF	TGTGCCAGCTCAAGTCGGGAGTTCTCCTACGAGCAGTACTTC
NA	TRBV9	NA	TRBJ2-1	CASSVLHTIGGNNEQFF	TGTGCCAGCAGCGTCTTACACACAATCGGGGGAAACAATGAGCAGTTCTTC
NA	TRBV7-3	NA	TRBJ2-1	CASSPEGGSYNEQFF	TGTGCCAGCAGCCCAGAAGGGGGCTCCTACAATGAGCAGTTCTTC
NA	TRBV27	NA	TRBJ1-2	CASSPGGGWGYGYTF	TGTGCCAGCAGCCCCGGGGGGGGGTGGGGGTATGGCTACACCTTC
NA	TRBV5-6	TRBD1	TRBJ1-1	CASSFNPTGRNTEAFF	TGTGCCAGCAGCTTCAACCCGACAGGGAGGAACACTGAAGCTTTCTTT
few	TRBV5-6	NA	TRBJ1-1	CASSLVRRDTEAFF	TGTGCCAGCAGCTTGGTACGCAGGGATACTGAAGCTTTCTTT
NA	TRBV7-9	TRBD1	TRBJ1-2	CASSFDPGQGTDYTF	TGTGCCAGCAGCTTCGACCCGGGACAGGGTACCGACTACACCTTC
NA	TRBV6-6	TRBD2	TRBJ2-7	CASSPLAGVYEQYF	TGTGCCAGCAGTCCACTAGCGGGGGTCTACGAGCAGTACTTC
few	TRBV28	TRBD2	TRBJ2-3	CASSLISPRLAGGQNTQYF	TGTGCCAGCAGTTTAATTTCCCCAAGACTAGCGGGGGGACAAAATACGCAGTATTTT
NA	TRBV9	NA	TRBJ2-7	CASSVEDRSYEQYF	TGTGCCAGCAGCGTAGAAGACAGGAGCTACGAGCAGTACTTC
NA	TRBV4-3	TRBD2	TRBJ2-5	CASSQEGAGGQETQYF	TGCGCCAGCAGCCAAGAGGGGGCGGGGGGCCAAGAGACCCAGTACTTC
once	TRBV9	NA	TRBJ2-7	CASSRQRLSYEQYF	TGTGCCAGCAGTCGACAGCGACTCTCCTACGAGCAGTACTTC
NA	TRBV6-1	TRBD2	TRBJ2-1	CASRERGAVLNEQFF	TGTGCCAGCAGGGAGCGGGGGGCCGTACTCAATGAGCAGTTCTTC
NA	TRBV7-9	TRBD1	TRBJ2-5	CASSWDRGSVGTQYF	TGTGCCAGCAGCTGGGACAGGGGGAGTGTCGGGACCCAGTACTTC
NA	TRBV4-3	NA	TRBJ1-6	CASSQGAGINSPLHF	TGCGCCAGCAGCCAAGGTGCAGGGATAAATTCACCCCTCCACTTT
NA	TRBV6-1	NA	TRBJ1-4	CASSEQRGEGKEKLFF	TGTGCCAGCAGTGAACAACGGGGGGAGGGGAAAGAAAAACTGTTTTTT
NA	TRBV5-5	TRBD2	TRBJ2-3	CASSLEGLAGGLTQYF	TGTGCCAGCAGCTTGGAGGGACTAGCGGGGGGGTTGACGCAGTATTTT
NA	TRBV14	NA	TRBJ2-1	CASSQDTLRGYNEQFF	TGTGCCAGCAGCCAAGATACTTTAAGGGGGTACAATGAGCAGTTCTTC
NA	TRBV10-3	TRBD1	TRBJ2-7	CAISAGQGSYEQYF	TGTGCCATCAGTGCCGGACAGGGGAGCTACGAGCAGTACTTC
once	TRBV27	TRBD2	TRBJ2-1	CASRASGGSYNEQFF	TGTGCCAGCAGGGCTAGCGGGGGTTCCTACAATGAGCAGTTCTTC
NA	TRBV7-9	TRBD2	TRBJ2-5	CASSPPGRGQETQYF	TGTGCCAGCAGTCCCCCCGGGAGGGGCCAAGAGACCCAGTACTTC
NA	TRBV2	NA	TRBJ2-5	CASSLQGGGTQYF	TGTGCCAGCAGTCTCCAGGGGGGCGGGACCCAGTACTTC
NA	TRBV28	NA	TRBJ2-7	CASSLSGDNYEQYF	TGTGCCAGCAGTTTATCAGGGGATAATTACGAGCAGTACTTC
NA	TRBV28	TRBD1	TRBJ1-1	CASSLPQGLNTEAFF	TGTGCCAGCAGTTTACCACAGGGGTTGAACACTGAAGCTTTCTTT
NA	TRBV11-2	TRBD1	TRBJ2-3	CASRFRQGGFSDTQYF	TGTGCCAGCAGATTTAGACAGGGCGGTTTCTCAGATACGCAGTATTTT